One and the same sample provided the 32 T cell receptor beta chains below, sequenced in a study of human T cells and chemical hapten exposure. Time point indicated: pre-sensitization, week 0. Regarding treatment: therapeutic diphenylcyclopropenone sensitization with weekly scalp DPC. MiXCR, run by TCRdb on the RACE reads, gives a single entry per CDR3 protein. The table records fewer than 200,000 distinct CDR3 sequences, under 35% of them present only once. Specimen: whole blood, collected in connection with sensitization to the hapten diphenylcyclopropenone (DPC). The source is a woman aged 25 to 45 with alopecia areata. Some clones in this sample may be carry-over from other donors' samples.

The rearrangement uses TRBV9 and TRBJ2-2, with D perhaps TRBD1 or TRBD2 (5 bases each). The CDR3 has 17 amino acids. Trimming stripped 3 bases from V and 6 bases from J, with 21 bases between. Per the germline V gene, CDR1 is SGDLS and CDR2 is YYNGEE. CDR3 region: CASSAPIEGRGAGELFF. CDR3 DNA sequence: TGTGCCAGCAGCGCCCCGATTGAAGGGAGAGGGGCCGGGGAGCTGTTTTTT.

The CDR3 reads CASSQEGAGVRGQYF. CDR3 in DNA: TGTGCCAGCAGCCAAGAGGGAGCGGGAGTTCGCGGGCAGTACTTC. The rearrangement uses TRBV14 and TRBJ2-7; TRBD2 agrees at 8 bases. Germline assignment: CDR1 SGHDN and CDR2 FVKESK. The CDR3 length is 15 residues. V lost 0 bases and J lost 9; bases outside the gene matches: 10. Using reference TRBV14 and TRBJ2-7 for the parts outside the CDR3, the full variable domain is EAGVTQFPSHSVIEKGQTVTLRCDPISGHDNLYWYRRVMGKEIKFLLHFVKESKQDESGMPNNRFLAERTGGTYSTLKVQPAELEDSGVYFCASSQEGAGVRGQYFGPGTRLTVT.

This sequence joins TRBV11-1 and TRBJ1-1; D gene unclear. Per the germline V gene, CDR1 is SGHAT and CDR2 is FQDESV (reference sequence). Trimming shortened V by 2 bases and J by 1 base, and 5 bases separated the two germline ends. The CDR3 sequence is 13 residues long. The CDR3 loop reads CASSLLKNTEAFF. In nucleotides, the CDR3 is TGTGCCAGCAGCTTATTGAAGAACACTGAAGCTTTCTTT.

This rearrangement joins TRBV20-1 to TRBJ1-1, with TRBD1 identical over 8 bases. The CDR3 runs 14 residues. Unmatched junction bases numbered 7, after V lost 6 bases and J lost 1 base. Germline lookup yields CDR1 DFQATT and CDR2 SNEGSKA (reference sequence). Here the CDR3 reads CSALPGTGNTEAFF. The CDR3 DNA follows: TGCAGTGCGCTGCCCGGGACAGGGAACACTGAAGCTTTCTTT.

The chain has TRBV28 and TRBJ2-5; possible D gene TRBD1, 6 bases. This CDR3 spans 16 amino acids. Trimming left V 3 bases short and J 1 base short, with 15 bases between. Germline CDR1 is MDHEN and CDR2 is SYDVKM. Here the CDR3 reads CASSFGGRGFQETQYF. In DNA, the CDR3 is TGTGCCAGCAGTTTTGGCGGCAGGGGATTCCAAGAGACCCAGTACTTC. Full variable domain (outside the CDR3, taken from reference TRBV28 and TRBJ2-5): DVKVTQSSRYLVKRTGEKVFLECVQDMDHENMFWYRQDPGLGLRLIYFSYDVKMKEKGDIPEGYSVSREKKERFSLILESASTNQTSMYLCASSFGGRGFQETQYFGPGTRLLVL.

This clonotype has just a few counts. The chain links TRBV6-5 to TRBJ1-5; no clear D gene. The germline V gene has CDR1 MNHEY and CDR2 SVGAGI. The CDR3 length is 15 residues. V shed 8 bases and J shed 2 bases, with 16 bases lying between them. DNA of the CDR3: TGTGCCAGCGCATCTCGCTCCGGGGGCAATCAGCCCCAGCATTTT. Translating gives CASASRSGGNQPQHF.

J is TRBJ1-5 and V is TRBV5-1; D might be TRBD1 (5 bases). This CDR3 is 14 amino acids long. Germline lookup yields CDR1 SGHRS and CDR2 YFSETQ. V was clipped by 0 bases and J by 5 bases, with 9 bases between them. For the CDR3, the DNA is TGCGCCAGCAGCTTGGCCGGCAGGGATCAGCCCCAGCATTTT. Translating gives CASSLAGRDQPQHF.

V usage is TRBV5-1 and J usage is TRBJ1-1, with D perhaps matching TRBD1 (5 bases). Per the germline V gene, CDR1 is SGHRS and CDR2 is YFSETQ. The CDR3 has 14 amino acids. Between the trimmed V and J ends, which lost 0 bases and 1 base, there was a span of 7 bases. CDR3 in amino acids: CASSLEGQNTEAFF. DNA for the CDR3: TGCGCCAGCAGCTTGGAAGGACAGAACACTGAAGCTTTCTTT.

In this sample, this clonotype turned up many times. The V gene is TRBV29-1, the J gene TRBJ1-2; D call uncertain. The CDR3 contains 12 residues. Trimming cost V 7 bases and J 2 bases, with 11 bases left between them. Germline CDR1 reads SQVTM; CDR2 reads ANQGSEA. The CDR3 sequence is CSAAAGNYGYTF. The CDR3 DNA sequence: TGCAGCGCCGCGGCAGGAAACTATGGCTACACCTTC.

The chain joins TRBV29-1 to TRBJ1-2; 11 nucleotides agree with TRBD1. CDR3 length equals 16 residues. Germline values: CDR1 SQVTM, CDR2 ANQGSEA. V was clipped by 6 bases and J by 7 bases; unmatched bases: 16. The CDR3 region has the DNA TGCAGCGTCGCCAGGACAGGGGGCGCTAGGTTGGTTGGCTACACCTTC. Protein sequence: CSVARTGGARLVGYTF.

V and J are TRBV29-1 and TRBJ2-5; D not resolved. The CDR3 contains 12 residues. Germline-derived CDR1 and CDR2 are SQVTM and ANQGSEA. V shed 0 bases and J shed 5 bases, with 7 bases lying between them. The CDR3 is CSVEEVEETQYF. In nucleotides, the CDR3 is TGCAGCGTTGAAGAGGTGGAGGAGACCCAGTACTTC.

The chain employs TRBV21-1 and TRBJ2-2; the table's D call of TRBD1 was not tested on the DNA. TRBV21-1 is annotated as a pseudogene. This CDR3 is built from 16 residues. The CDR3 DNA sequence: TGTGCCAGCATCCAGCCCCGGGGGCGCGTGACCGGGGAGCTGTTTTTT. Its protein is CASIQPRGRVTGELFF.

This clonotype was picked up a small number of times. V gene TRBV4-3 combines with J gene TRBJ2-2; D is possibly TRBD1 (5 bases). The CDR3 consists of 17 residues. Germline CDR1 is LGHNA and CDR2 is YSLEER. The germline V and J ends were trimmed by 0 bases and 3 bases, with 14 bases remaining between them. This chain's CDR3 is CASSQDRDSSDTGELFF. As DNA, the CDR3 is TGCGCCAGCAGCCAAGACCGCGACAGTTCCGACACCGGGGAGCTGTTTTTT.

This clonotype was seen a handful of times. The CDR3 loop reads CASSSDWNTGELFF. In nucleotides, the CDR3 is TGTGCCAGCAGTTCGGACTGGAACACCGGGGAGCTGTTTTTT. The J gene is TRBJ2-2, the V gene TRBV27; D possibly corresponds to TRBD2 (5 bases). The CDR3 sequence is 14 residues long. Germline-derived CDR1 and CDR2 are MNHEY and SMNVEV (reference sequence). Trimming took off 4 bases at V and 1 base at J, with 7 bases between the two ends.

The chain uses TRBV7-2 and TRBJ1-3; 8 nucleotides align to TRBD1. V lost 1 base to trimming and J lost 3 bases; unmatched junction nucleotides: 2. Germline assignment: CDR1 SGHTA and CDR2 FQGNSA. The CDR3 spans 15 residues. The CDR3 here is CASSLVTGGGNTIYF. CDR3 DNA: TGTGCCAGCAGCTTAGTAACAGGGGGTGGAAACACCATATATTTT.

This rearrangement joins TRBV15 to TRBJ2-3, with 9 bases fitting TRBD1. Germline CDR1 reads LNHNV; CDR2 reads YYDKDF (reference sequence). There are 14 residues in the CDR3. With V trimmed by 5 bases and J by 5 bases, 5 bases remained unmatched. The CDR3 coding sequence is TGTGCCACCAGCGTAAGACAGGGGGGAGATACGCAGTATTTT. Protein product: CATSVRQGGDTQYF.

This clonotype was counted many times. Written as DNA, the CDR3 is TGCAGCGTGGGGACGGAAGGTCGGCCCCAGCATTTT. Protein sequence: CSVGTEGRPQHF. The chain uses TRBV29-1 and TRBJ1-5; tentatively, D is TRBD1 (5 bases). Germline CDR1 reads SQVTM; CDR2 reads ANQGSEA. The ends were cut back, 6 bases at V and 9 bases at J, with 15 bases in the middle. The CDR3 is 12 amino acids.

This clonotype showed up just a few times. This sequence joins TRBV7-2 and TRBJ2-5; D may be TRBD1 (5 bases). Germline CDR1 SGHTA, CDR2 FQGNSA. Trimming took off 5 bases at V and 2 bases at J, with 15 bases between the two ends. This CDR3 is 15 amino acids long. The CDR3 loop is CASSRLKGFQETQYF. CDR3 bases: TGTGCCAGCAGCCGACTTAAGGGGTTTCAAGAGACCCAGTACTTC.

This chain joins TRBV20-1 and TRBJ2-3; 10 bases map to TRBD2. Germline CDR1 reads DFQATT; CDR2 reads SNEGSKA (reference sequence). The CDR3 runs 15 residues. V gave up 3 bases and J gave up 8 bases; unmatched junction bases: 11. In DNA, the CDR3 is TGCAGTGCTAGGAATCAAGCGGGGGGGCCCGTTACGCAGTATTTT. Its translation is CSARNQAGGPVTQYF.

This clonotype turned up a few times. This rearrangement joins TRBV15 to TRBJ2-7, with D unresolved. The germline V and J ends were trimmed by 0 bases and 3 bases, with 6 bases remaining between them. The germline CDR1 and CDR2 sequences are LNHNV and YYDKDF (reference sequence). This CDR3 comprises 13 residues. CDR3 amino acids: CATSREWGYEQYF. DNA for the CDR3: TGTGCCACCAGCAGAGAATGGGGCTACGAGCAGTACTTC.

This clonotype was counted a few times. This rearrangement joins TRBV20-1 to TRBJ1-2; D is unresolved. The V gene's germline CDR1 is DFQATT and CDR2 SNEGSKA (reference sequence). Trimming pared 7 bases from V and 2 bases from J, leaving 14 bases between. The CDR3 is made up of 13 amino acids. The CDR3 region has the DNA TGCAGTGTGCCTCCCCGGGCCAACTATGGCTACACCTTC. As protein: CSVPPRANYGYTF.

This clonotype was counted only a few times. The chain combines TRBV28 with TRBJ2-2; 9 bases align to TRBD2. The germline gives CDR1 MDHEN, CDR2 SYDVKM. The V gene end was trimmed by 2 bases and the J gene end by 4 bases; junction bases not matched to a gene: 5. This CDR3 contains 16 residues. The CDR3 here is CASSLVAGASTGELFF. CDR3 DNA sequence: TGTGCCAGCAGTTTAGTAGCGGGAGCGTCCACCGGGGAGCTGTTTTTT.

This chain links TRBV6-2 or TRBV6-3 with TRBJ2-1; TRBD1 is a possible D gene (7 bases). With 6 bases removed from V and 6 bases from J, the gap between germline ends came to 18 bases. Germline lookup yields CDR1 MNHEY and CDR2 SVGEGT. This CDR3 is 15 amino acids long. This CDR3 is CASRQGGAGSNEQFF. CDR3 DNA sequence: TGTGCCAGCAGGCAAGGGGGCGCGGGGAGCAATGAGCAGTTCTTC.

This clonotype has more than one count but fewer than ten. The chain uses TRBV12-3 or TRBV12-4 and TRBJ2-1; the match to TRBD2 covers 9 bases. Trimming took 6 bases from V and 0 from J; bases not matched to a gene: 6. CDR3 size: 16 residues. DNA of the CDR3: TGTGCCAGCAGACCTCGACTAGCGGTCTCCTACAATGAGCAGTTCTTC. It encodes CASRPRLAVSYNEQFF.

This clonotype has a handful of counts. The chain links TRBV28 to TRBJ1-5, with D possibly matching TRBD1 (5 bases). V lost 2 bases, J lost 2 bases, and 10 bases lay in between. Per the germline V gene, CDR1 is MDHEN and CDR2 is SYDVKM. The CDR3 sequence is 15 residues long. The CDR3 sequence is CASSLGGGGNQPQHF. The DNA for the CDR3 is TGTGCCAGCAGTTTAGGGGGAGGGGGCAATCAGCCCCAGCATTTT.

The rearrangement uses TRBV5-5 and TRBJ1-3, with D possibly TRBD1 on 5 matching bases. Germline CDR1 is SGHKS and CDR2 is YYEKEE (reference sequence). V lost 0 bases and J 7 bases, leaving 11 bases between the germline ends. The CDR3 consists of 14 residues. The CDR3 coding sequence is TGTGCCAGCAGCTTGGGGCCAGGGTCGAACACCATATATTTT. Protein product: CASSLGPGSNTIYF.

This clonotype was seen a handful of times. This chain uses TRBV29-1 with TRBJ1-1; a weak D match, TRBD1 (6 bases). CDR1 is SQVTM and CDR2 is ANQGSEA in the germline V gene. The CDR3 is 15 residues long. Between the trimmed V and J ends, which lost 0 bases and 3 bases, there was a span of 14 bases. The CDR3 coding sequence is TGCAGCGTTGAAGAACTTCAGGGGAAGGACACTGAAGCTTTCTTT. Its translation is CSVEELQGKDTEAFF.

This sequence joins TRBV2 and TRBJ2-7; D is perhaps TRBD1 (6 bases). V lost 6 bases, J lost 1 base, and 16 bases lay in between. Germline V gene data show CDR1 as SNHLY and CDR2 as FYNNEI. The CDR3 consists of 15 residues. CDR3 sequence (DNA): TGTGCCAGCAGGGCCGGCAGGGGACGGTCCTACGAGCAGTACTTC. It codes for CASRAGRGRSYEQYF.

The chain links TRBV28 to TRBJ1-6, with D hard to call. Germline V lookup: CDR1 MDHEN, CDR2 SYDVKM. CDR3 size: 12 residues. Deletions cut 6 bases from V and 7 bases from J, with 7 bases between. The CDR3 region has the DNA TGTGCCAGCAGACAAGGCAATTCACCCCTCCACTTT. Protein product: CASRQGNSPLHF.

V gene TRBV5-1 combines with J gene TRBJ2-2; 9 positions agree with TRBD2. The CDR3 has 17 residues. Trimming took 1 base from V and 3 from J; bases not matched to a gene: 7. In germline, CDR1 is SGHRS, CDR2 YFSETQ. This CDR3 reads CASSLRASGEYTGELFF. CDR3 DNA: TGCGCCAGCAGCTTGAGGGCTAGCGGGGAATACACCGGGGAGCTGTTTTTT.

This chain joins TRBV24-1 and TRBJ2-5; tentatively, D is TRBD2 (5 bases). Germline values: CDR1 KGHDR, CDR2 SFDVKD. The V gene lost 3 bases and the J gene lost 5 bases, with 12 bases spanning the gap. The CDR3 is 14 amino acids. CDR3 region: CATSDLAGDETQYF. In DNA form, the CDR3 reads TGTGCCACCAGTGATCTTGCCGGGGATGAGACCCAGTACTTC.

In its sample, this clonotype was seen a few times. Germline and junction disagree at one end, which may indicate a read error. V is TRBV28 and J is TRBJ1-6; D gene ambiguous. Per the germline V gene, CDR1 is MDHEN and CDR2 is SYDVKM. This CDR3 has 14 residues. The CDR3 protein is CASSHGSLNPPLHF. The CDR3 region has the DNA TGTGCCAGCAGTCACGGCAGTCTTAATCCACCCCTCCACTTT.